This T cell receptor beta chain was recovered during a study of T cell responses to AZD1222 COVID-19 vaccine. The J segment lost 5 bases and the V segment lost 3 bases, leaving 6 bases of the junction unmatched. Germline V gives CDR1 MNHNS, CDR2 SASEGT. The CDR3 contains 15 residues. Study-wide results and limits: Repertoire sampling was restricted to post-peak T cell response timepoints. White British ancestry dominated among donors, who included more females, and clonal diversity was possibly underestimated.

Generated by immunoSEQ multiplex PCR, the TCRdb table keeps only in-frame clones and is missing some. The table records about 86,000 clones, around 90% of them present only once. The sample holds one count of this clone. Its target is unknown. The sequenced sample was peripheral blood, obtained on day 0 of MenACWY control vaccination. The TCR sequence derives from an adult in good health. The chain employs TRBV6-1 and TRBJ1-3; 8 nucleotides line up with TRBD1. CDR3 residues: CASSEGQARRNTIYF. In DNA, the CDR3 is TGTGCCAGCAGTGAGGGACAGGCACGTCGAAACACCATATATTTT.